This record concerns one TCR beta chain sequence. Its antigen remains unidentified. Germline CDR1 and CDR2: LGHNA and YSLEER. CDR3 size: 15 residues. Trimming took 0 bases from V and 0 from J, leaving 8 bases between them. Here immunoSEQ multiplex PCR was the method, and the copy in TCRdb shows in-frame clones only, minus some. The table includes over 65,000 clones, approximately 81% detected once. This record belongs to a study of a mutant IDH1 vaccine in newly diagnosed glioma. Study summary: Commencement of vaccination occurred 4-6 weeks following radiotherapy alone, or concurrently with temozolomide cycles. Mean patient age was approximately 39 years; about 60% were male and roughly 38% female. Study observations and caveats: The occurrence of vaccine-induced immune responses was seen in approximately 92% of patients.

The time point was: week 35, safety follow-up. Each dose of the vaccine consisted of 300 ug of mutant IDH1 20-mer peptide, with topical imiquimod. J is TRBJ1-1 and V is TRBV4-3; D gene uncertain. The specimen comprised PBMCs, sampled from a glioma patient whose treatment included an IDH1 peptide vaccine. The TCR was taken from a young man with glioma. The CDR3 sequence: CASSQDISMNTEAFF. CDR3 nucleotide sequence: TGCGCCAGCAGCCAAGATATCTCCATGAACACTGAAGCTTTCTTT.